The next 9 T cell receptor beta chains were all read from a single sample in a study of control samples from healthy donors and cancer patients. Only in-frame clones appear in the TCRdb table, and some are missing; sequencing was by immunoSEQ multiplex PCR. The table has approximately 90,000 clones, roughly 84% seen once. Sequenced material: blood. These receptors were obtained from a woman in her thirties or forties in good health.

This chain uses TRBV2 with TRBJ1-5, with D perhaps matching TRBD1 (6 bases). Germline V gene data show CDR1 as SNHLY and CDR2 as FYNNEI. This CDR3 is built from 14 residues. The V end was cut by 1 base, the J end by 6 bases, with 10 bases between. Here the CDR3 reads CASSEGGGSQPQHF. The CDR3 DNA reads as TGTGCCAGCAGTGAAGGAGGGGGGTCTCAGCCCCAGCATTTT.

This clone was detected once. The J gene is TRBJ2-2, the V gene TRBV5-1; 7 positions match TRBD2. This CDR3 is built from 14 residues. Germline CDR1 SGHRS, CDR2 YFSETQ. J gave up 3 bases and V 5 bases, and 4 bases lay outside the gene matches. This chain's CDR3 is CASRVRGDTGELFF. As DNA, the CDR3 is TGCGCCAGCAGGGTCCGGGGGGACACCGGGGAGCTGTTTTTT.

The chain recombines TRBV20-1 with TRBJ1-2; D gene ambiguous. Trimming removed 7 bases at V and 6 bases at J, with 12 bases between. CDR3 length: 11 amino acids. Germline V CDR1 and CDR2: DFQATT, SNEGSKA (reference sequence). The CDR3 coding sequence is TGCAGTGTTGAGGTTTCGAATGGCTACACCTTC. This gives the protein CSVEVSNGYTF.

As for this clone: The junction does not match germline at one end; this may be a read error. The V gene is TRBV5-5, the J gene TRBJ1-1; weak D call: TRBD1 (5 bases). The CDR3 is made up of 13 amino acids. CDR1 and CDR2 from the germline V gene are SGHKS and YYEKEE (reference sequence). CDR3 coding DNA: TGTGCCAGCAGCTTCCAGGCGGACACCGAAGCTTTCTTT. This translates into CASSFQADTEAFF.

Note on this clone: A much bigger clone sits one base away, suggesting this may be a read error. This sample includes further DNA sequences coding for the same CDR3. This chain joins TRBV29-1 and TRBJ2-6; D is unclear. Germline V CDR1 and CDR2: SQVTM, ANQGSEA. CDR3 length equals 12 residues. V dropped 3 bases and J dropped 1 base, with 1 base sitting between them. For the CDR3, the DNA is TGCAGCGTTGATTCTGGGGCCAACGTCCTGACTTTC. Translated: CSVDSGANVLTF.

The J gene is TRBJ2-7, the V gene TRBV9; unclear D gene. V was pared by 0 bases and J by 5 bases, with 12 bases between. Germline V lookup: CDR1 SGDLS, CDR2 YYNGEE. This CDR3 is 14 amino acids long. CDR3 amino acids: CASSVDGKRDEQYF. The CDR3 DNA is TGTGCCAGCAGCGTAGATGGAAAAAGGGACGAGCAGTACTTC.

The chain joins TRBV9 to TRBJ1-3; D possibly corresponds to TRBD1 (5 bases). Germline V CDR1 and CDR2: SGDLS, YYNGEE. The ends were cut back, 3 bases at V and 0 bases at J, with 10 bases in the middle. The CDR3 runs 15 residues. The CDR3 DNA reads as TGTGCCAGCAGCGCCGACAGTTTCTCTGGAAACACCATATATTTT. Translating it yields CASSADSFSGNTIYF.

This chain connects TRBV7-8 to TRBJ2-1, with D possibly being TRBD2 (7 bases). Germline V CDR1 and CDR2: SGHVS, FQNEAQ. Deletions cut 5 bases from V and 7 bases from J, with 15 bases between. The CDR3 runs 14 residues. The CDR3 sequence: CASSRGGVQNEQFF. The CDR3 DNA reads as TGTGCCAGCAGCCGAGGGGGGGTACAGAATGAGCAGTTCTTC.

The CDR3 loop is CASRLKDRGGEKLFF. The CDR3 region has the DNA TGTGCCAGCAGGTTAAAGGACAGGGGGGGGGAAAAACTGTTTTTT. The chain employs TRBV28 and TRBJ1-4; 10 bases align to TRBD1. The germline CDR1 and CDR2 sequences are MDHEN and SYDVKM. The CDR3 length is 15 residues. V gave up 6 bases and J gave up 8 bases; unmatched junction bases: 9.